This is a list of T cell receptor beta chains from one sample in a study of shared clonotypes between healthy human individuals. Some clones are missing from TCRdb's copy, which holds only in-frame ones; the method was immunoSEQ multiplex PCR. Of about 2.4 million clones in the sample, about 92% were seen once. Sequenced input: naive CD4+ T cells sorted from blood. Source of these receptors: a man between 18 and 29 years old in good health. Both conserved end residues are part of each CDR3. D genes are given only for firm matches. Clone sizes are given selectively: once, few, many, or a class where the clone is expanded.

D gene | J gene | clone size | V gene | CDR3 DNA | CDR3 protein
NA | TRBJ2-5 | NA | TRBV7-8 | TGTGCCAGCAGCCACCCATCGACTGCAGGGACCCAGTACTTC | CASSHPSTAGTQYF
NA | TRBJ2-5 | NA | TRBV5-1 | TGCGCCAGCAGCTTGGGTCTCGGGTTGAGGCAAGAGACCCAGTACTTC | CASSLGLGLRQETQYF
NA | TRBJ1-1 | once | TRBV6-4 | TGTGCCAGCAGTGTGGATGTGGGCACTGAAGCTTTCTTT | CASSVDVGTEAFF
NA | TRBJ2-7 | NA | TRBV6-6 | TGTGCCAGCAGTTACTCGACGGGCGGCTACGAGCAGTACTTC | CASSYSTGGYEQYF
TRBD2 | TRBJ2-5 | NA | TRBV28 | TGTGCCAGCACCGAAGGGGGTAGCGGGGGGACGCAAGAGACCCAGTACTTC | CASTEGGSGGTQETQYF
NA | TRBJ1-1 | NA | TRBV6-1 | TGTGCCAGCAGCTTCAGGTTCATGAACACTGAAGCTTTCTTT | CASSFRFMNTEAFF
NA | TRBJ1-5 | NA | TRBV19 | TGTGCCAGTAGTATTGTTAGGGGGAGCCAGCCCCAGCATTTT | CASSIVRGSQPQHF
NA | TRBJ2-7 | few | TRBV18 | TGTGCCAGCTCACCACCGCTGAAGGTGGCGACCCCCTACGAGCAGTACTTC | CASSPPLKVATPYEQYF
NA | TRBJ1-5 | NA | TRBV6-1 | TGTGCCAGCAGTGACGGTCCTGAGCGCAATCAGCCCCAGCATTTT | CASSDGPERNQPQHF
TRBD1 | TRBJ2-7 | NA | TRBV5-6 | TGTGCCAGCAGCTTGGTTGGGGACAGGGGCTACGAGCAGTACTTC | CASSLVGDRGYEQYF
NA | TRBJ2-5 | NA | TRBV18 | TGTGCCAGCTCACCTTTAGCACCAGGGCCTGCCCGGTACCAAGAGACCCAGTACTTC | CASSPLAPGPARYQETQYF
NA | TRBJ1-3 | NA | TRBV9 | TGTGCCAGCAGCGCCCCTTATCCTGGAAACACCATATATTTT | CASSAPYPGNTIYF
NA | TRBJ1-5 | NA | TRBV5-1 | TGCGCCAGCAGCCCGGACACGGGGCTGGGTCAGCCCCAGCATTTT | CASSPDTGLGQPQHF
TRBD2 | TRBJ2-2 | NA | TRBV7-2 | TGTGCCAGCAGCTTCGGACTAGCGGGAAACACCGGGGAGCTGTTTTTT | CASSFGLAGNTGELFF
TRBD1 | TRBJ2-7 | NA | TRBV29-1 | TGCAGCGTTCGACAGGGAACCTACGAGCAGTACTTC | CSVRQGTYEQYF
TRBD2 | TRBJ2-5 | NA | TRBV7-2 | TGTGCCAGCAGCAGGACTAGCGGGGGGGAGGAGACCCAGTACTTC | CASSRTSGGEETQYF
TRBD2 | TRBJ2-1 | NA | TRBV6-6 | TGTGCCAGCAGTTACTTGGGACTAGCGGGAAACAATGAGCAGTTCTTC | CASSYLGLAGNNEQFF
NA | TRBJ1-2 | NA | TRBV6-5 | TGTGCCAGCACCACGGGAGCCTATAACTATGGCTACACCTTC | CASTTGAYNYGYTF
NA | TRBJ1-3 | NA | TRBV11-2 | TGTGCCAGCAGCCACCACAGGGAGTCTGGAAACACCATATATTTT | CASSHHRESGNTIYF
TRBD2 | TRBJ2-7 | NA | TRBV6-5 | TGTGCCAGCAGTTACTCGATTATCCTAGCGGACTACGAGCAGTACTTC | CASSYSIILADYEQYF
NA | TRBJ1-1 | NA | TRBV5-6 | TGTGCCAGCAGCTTGGCCCCGGGGAGGGAGGCTTTCTTT | CASSLAPGREAFF
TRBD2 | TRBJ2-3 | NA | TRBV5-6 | TGTGCCAGCAGCTTGGCCGTAGCGGGGGCAGATACGCAGTATTTT | CASSLAVAGADTQYF
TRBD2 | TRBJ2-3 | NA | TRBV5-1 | TGCGCCAGCAGCTTGAGTCTAGCGGGAGCGGGGGCAGATACGCAGTATTTT | CASSLSLAGAGADTQYF
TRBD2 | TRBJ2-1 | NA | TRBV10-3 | TGTGCCATCAGTGAGTCCCCACTAGCGGGGACCATAACCTACAATGAGCAGTTCTTC | CAISESPLAGTITYNEQFF
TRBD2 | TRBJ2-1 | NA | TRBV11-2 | TGTGCCGGCGGGAGCGGGGGGAACTACAATGAGCAGTTCTTC | CAGGSGGNYNEQFF
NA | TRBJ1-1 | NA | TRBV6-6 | TGTGCCAGCAGTTACGAGGGAAGGCCCACTGAAGCTTTCTTT | CASSYEGRPTEAFF
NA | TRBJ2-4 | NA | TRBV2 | TGTGCCAGCAGTGATGATGTCAATAAAAACATTCAGTACTTC | CASSDDVNKNIQYF
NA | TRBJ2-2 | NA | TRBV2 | TGTGCCAGCAGCCCCGGGACATCGAACACCGGGGAGCTGTTTTTT | CASSPGTSNTGELFF
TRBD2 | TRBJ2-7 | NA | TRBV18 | TGTGCCAGCTCACCACAGCGGGGGAGCTCCTACGAGCAGTACTTC | CASSPQRGSSYEQYF
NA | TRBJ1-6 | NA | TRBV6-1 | TGTGCCAGCAGCCAAATTACAGGGATCGATTCACCCCTCCACTTT | CASSQITGIDSPLHF
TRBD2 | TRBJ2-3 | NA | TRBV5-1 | TGCGCCAGCAGCCCACAAAGCGGGGGCCAAGGGGGAGATACGCAGTATTTT | CASSPQSGGQGGDTQYF
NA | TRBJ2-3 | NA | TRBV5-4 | TGTGCCAGCAGCTTGGACTACTCCCCGACGGATACGCAGTATTTT | CASSLDYSPTDTQYF
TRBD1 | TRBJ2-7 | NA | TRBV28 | TGTGCCAGCAGGTCCGGGACAGCCTCCTACGAGCAGTACTTC | CASRSGTASYEQYF
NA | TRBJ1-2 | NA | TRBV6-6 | TGTGCCAGCAGTTCGACCACCCTAGACAGGACCTATGGCTACACCTTC | CASSSTTLDRTYGYTF
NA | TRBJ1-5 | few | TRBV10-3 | TGTGCCATCACTACAGGCATAAATCAGCCCCAGCATTTT | CAITTGINQPQHF